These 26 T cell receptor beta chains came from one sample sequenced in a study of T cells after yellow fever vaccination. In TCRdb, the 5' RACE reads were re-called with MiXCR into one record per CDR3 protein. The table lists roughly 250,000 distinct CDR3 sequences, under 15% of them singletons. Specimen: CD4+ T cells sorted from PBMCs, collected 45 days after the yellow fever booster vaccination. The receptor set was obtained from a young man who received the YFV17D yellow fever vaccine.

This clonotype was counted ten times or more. CDR3 nucleotide sequence: TGTGCCAGCAGCTTAGGAGGGTTCGAGACCCAGTACTTC. As protein: CASSLGGFETQYF. The chain links TRBV7-6 to TRBJ2-5; TRBD2 is a possible D gene (5 bases). Germline V gene lookup returns CDR1 SGHVS and CDR2 FNYEAQ. The CDR3 sequence is 13 residues long. The V end lost 1 base, the J end lost 5 bases, and 8 bases lay between the germline ends.

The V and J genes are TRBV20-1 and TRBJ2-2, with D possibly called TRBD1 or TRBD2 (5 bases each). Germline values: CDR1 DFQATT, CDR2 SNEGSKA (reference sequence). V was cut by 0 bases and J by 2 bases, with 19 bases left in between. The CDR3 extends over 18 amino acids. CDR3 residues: CSARDPRAIGANTGELFF. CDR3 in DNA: TGCAGTGCTAGAGATCCTCGGGCTATCGGGGCCAACACCGGGGAGCTGTTTTTT.

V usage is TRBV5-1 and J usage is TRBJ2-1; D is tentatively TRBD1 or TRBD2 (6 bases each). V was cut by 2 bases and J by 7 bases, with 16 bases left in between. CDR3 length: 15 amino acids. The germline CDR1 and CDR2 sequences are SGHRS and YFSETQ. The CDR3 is CASSFGTPQGNEQFF. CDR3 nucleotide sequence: TGCGCCAGCAGCTTCGGGACTCCCCAGGGGAATGAGCAGTTCTTC.

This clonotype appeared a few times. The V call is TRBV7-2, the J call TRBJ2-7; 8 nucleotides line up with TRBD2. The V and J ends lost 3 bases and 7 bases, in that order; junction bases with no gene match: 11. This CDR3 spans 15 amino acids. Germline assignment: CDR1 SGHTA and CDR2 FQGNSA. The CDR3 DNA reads TGTGCCAGCAGCTTCGGGTCGGGAGGGGCGGGGGAGCAGTACTTC. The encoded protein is CASSFGSGGAGEQYF.

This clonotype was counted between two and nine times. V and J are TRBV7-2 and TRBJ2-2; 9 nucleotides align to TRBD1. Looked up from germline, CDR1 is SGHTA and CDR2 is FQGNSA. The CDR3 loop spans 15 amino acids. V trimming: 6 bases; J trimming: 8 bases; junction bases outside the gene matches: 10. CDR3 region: CASRSGQGFFGELFF. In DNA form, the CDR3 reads TGTGCCAGCAGGTCGGGACAGGGATTCTTTGGGGAGCTGTTTTTT.

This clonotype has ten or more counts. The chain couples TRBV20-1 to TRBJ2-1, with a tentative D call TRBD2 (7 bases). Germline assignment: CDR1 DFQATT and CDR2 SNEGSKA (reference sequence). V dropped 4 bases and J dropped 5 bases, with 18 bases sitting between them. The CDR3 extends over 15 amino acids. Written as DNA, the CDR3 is TGCAGTGCTATCCTAGCGGAGGGGGTTAACAATGAGCAGTTCTTC. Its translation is CSAILAEGVNNEQFF.

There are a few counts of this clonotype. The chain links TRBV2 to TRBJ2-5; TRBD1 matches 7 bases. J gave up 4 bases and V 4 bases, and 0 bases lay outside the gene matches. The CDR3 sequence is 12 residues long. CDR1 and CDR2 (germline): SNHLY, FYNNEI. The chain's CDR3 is CASSGQGETQYF. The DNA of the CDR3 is TGTGCCAGCAGTGGACAGGGAGAGACCCAGTACTTC.

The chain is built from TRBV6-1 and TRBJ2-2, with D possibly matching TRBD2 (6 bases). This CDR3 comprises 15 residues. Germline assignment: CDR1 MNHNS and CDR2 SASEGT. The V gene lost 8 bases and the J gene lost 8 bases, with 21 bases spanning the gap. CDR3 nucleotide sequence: TGTGCCAGCGGGGGGACGAGAGCGAATGGTGGGGAGCTGTTTTTT. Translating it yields CASGGTRANGGELFF.

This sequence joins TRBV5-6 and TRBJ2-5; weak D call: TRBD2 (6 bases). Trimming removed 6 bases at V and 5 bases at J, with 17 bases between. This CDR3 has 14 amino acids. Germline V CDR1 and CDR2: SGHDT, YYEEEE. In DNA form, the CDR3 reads TGTGCCAGCAACCTAGCCGGGGGTTGGGAGACCCAGTACTTC. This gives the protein CASNLAGGWETQYF.

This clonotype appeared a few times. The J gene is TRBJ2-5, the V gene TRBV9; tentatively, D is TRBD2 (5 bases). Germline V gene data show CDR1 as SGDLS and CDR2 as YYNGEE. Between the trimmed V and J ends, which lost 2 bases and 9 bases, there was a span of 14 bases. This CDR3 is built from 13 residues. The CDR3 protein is CASSVAAQEAQYF. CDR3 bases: TGTGCCAGCAGCGTCGCCGCCCAGGAGGCCCAGTACTTC. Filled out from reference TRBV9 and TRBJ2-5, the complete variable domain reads DSGVTQTPKHLITATGQRVTLRCSPRSGDLSVYWYQQSLDQGLQFLIQYYNGEERAKGNILERFSAQQFPDLHSELNLSSLELGDSALYFCASSVAAQEAQYFGPGTRLLVL.

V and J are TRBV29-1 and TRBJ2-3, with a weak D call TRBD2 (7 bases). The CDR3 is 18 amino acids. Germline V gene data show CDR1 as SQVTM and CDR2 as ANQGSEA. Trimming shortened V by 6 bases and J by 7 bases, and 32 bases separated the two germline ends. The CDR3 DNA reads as TGCAGCGTCCCGACGAGGGGGGGACGTCCCTTAGAGGAAAATACGCAGTATTTT. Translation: CSVPTRGGRPLEENTQYF.

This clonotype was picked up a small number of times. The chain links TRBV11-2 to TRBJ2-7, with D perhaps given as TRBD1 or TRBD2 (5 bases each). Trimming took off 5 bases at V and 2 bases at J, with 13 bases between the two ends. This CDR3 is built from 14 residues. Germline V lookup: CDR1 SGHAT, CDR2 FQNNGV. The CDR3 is CASSEAGTPYEQYF. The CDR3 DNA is TGTGCCAGCAGCGAAGCCGGGACCCCCTACGAGCAGTACTTC. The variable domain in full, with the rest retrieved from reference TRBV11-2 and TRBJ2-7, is EAGVAQSPRYKIIEKRQSVAFWCNPISGHATLYWYQQILGQGPKLLIQFQNNGVVDDSQLPKDRFSAERLKGVDSTLKIQPAKLEDSAVYLCASSEAGTPYEQYFGPGTRLTVT.

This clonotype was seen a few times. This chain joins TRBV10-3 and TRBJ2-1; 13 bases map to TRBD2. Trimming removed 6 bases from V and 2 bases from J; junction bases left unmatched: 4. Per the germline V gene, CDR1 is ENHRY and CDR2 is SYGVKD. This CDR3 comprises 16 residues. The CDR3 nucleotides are TGTGCCATCAGACCAACTAGCGGGAGGGCCTACAATGAGCAGTTCTTC. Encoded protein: CAIRPTSGRAYNEQFF.

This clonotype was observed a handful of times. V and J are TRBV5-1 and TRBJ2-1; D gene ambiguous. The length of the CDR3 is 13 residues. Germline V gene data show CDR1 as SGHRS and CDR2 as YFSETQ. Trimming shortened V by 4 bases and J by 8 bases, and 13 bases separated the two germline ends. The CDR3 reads CASSVEPWDEQFF. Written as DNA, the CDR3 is TGCGCCAGCAGCGTGGAACCCTGGGATGAGCAGTTCTTC.

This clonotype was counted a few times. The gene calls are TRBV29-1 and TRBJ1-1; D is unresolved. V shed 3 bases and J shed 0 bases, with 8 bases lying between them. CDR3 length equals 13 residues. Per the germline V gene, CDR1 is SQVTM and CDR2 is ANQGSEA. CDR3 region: CSVDGRMNTEAFF. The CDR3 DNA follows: TGCAGCGTTGATGGGAGGATGAACACTGAAGCTTTCTTT.

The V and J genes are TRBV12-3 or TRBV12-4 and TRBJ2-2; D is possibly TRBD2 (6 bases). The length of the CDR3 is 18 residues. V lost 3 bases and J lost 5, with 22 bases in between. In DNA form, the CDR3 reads TGTGCCAGCAGTTTCATGAGGCTTTTTAGCGGTAAAACCGGGGAGCTGTTTTTT. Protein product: CASSFMRLFSGKTGELFF.

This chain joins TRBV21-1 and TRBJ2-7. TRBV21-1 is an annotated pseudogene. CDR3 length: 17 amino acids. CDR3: CASSKVSSSTATYEQYF. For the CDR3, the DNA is TGTGCCAGCAGCAAAGTATCTTCCAGTACTGCCACCTACGAGCAGTACTTC.

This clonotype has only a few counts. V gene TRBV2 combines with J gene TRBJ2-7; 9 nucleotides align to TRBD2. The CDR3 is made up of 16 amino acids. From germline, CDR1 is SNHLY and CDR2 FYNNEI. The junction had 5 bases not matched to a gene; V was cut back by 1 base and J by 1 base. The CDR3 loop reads CASSEGKGLASYEQYF. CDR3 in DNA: TGTGCCAGCAGTGAAGGGAAAGGACTAGCGTCCTACGAGCAGTACTTC.

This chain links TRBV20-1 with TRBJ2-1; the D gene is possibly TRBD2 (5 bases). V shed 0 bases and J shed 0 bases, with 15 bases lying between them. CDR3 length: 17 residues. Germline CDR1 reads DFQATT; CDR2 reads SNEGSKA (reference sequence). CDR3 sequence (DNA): TGCAGTGCTAGAGATCTGAGGGTAGCGATCTCCTACAATGAGCAGTTCTTC. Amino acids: CSARDLRVAISYNEQFF.

The CDR3: CASSLVQEYEQYF. CDR3 sequence (DNA): TGTGCCAGCAGCTTAGTACAGGAGTACGAGCAGTACTTC. This chain uses TRBV7-2 with TRBJ2-7; tentative D call: TRBD1 (5 bases). CDR1 is SGHTA and CDR2 is FQGNSA in the germline V gene. CDR3 size: 13 residues. V lost 1 base and J 4 bases, leaving 8 bases between the germline ends.

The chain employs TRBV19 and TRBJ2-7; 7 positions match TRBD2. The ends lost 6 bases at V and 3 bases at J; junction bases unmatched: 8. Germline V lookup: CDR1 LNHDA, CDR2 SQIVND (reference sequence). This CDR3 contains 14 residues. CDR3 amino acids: CASRAGASDYEQYF. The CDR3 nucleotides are TGTGCCAGTAGGGCGGGAGCCTCGGACTACGAGCAGTACTTC.

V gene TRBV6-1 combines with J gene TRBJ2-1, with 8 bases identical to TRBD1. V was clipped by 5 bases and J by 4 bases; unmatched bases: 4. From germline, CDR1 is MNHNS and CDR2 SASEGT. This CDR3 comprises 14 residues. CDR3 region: CASSKGQAYNEQFF. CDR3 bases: TGTGCCAGCAGTAAGGGACAGGCTTACAATGAGCAGTTCTTC.

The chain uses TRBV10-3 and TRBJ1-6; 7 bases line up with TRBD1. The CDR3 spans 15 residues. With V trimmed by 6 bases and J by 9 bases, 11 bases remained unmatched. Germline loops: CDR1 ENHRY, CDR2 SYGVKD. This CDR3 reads CAISMYAQGTSPLHF. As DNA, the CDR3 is TGTGCCATCAGCATGTATGCACAGGGGACTTCACCCCTCCACTTT.

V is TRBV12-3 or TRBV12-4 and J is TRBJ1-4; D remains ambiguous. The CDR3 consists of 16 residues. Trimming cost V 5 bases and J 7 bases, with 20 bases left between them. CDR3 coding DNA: TGTGCCAGCAGTCCCTCCCGATCGTGGACGGTTGAAAAACTGTTTTTT. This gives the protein CASSPSRSWTVEKLFF.

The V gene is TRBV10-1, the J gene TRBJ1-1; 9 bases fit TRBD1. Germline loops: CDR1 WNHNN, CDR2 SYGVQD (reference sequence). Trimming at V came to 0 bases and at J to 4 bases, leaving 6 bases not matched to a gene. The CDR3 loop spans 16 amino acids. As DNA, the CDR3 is TGCGCCAGCAGTGAGTCTGGGACAGGGAGGGCCACTGAAGCTTTCTTT. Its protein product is CASSESGTGRATEAFF.

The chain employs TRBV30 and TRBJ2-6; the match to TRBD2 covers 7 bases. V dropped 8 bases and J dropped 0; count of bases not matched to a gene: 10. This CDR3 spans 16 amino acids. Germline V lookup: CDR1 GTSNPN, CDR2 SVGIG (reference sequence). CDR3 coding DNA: TGTGCCGTACGGGACTACTCTAGCTCTGGGGCCAACGTCCTGACTTTC. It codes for CAVRDYSSSGANVLTF.